Listed below are T cell receptor beta chains from one sample, sequenced in a study of CD8 T cells in Susac syndrome. TCRdb reprocessed the immunoSEQ multiplex PCR reads via MiXCR and lists one record per CDR3 protein. This table holds under 95,000 distinct CDR3 sequences, over 90% found once. The sample consisted of CD8+ T cells from PBMCs. These receptors were taken from a human donor with Susac syndrome. Both conserved end residues are trimmed from each CDR3. Clone size is stated in some rows and not others, as once, few, many or a class when expanded.

CDR3: ASRDSGYGYT; size: NA; V: TRBV6-5; J: TRBJ1-2
CDR3: ASSLSPELSYNEQF; size: NA; V: TRBV4-1; J: TRBJ2-1
CDR3: ASSPLGGLSYNEQF; size: NA; V: TRBV7-9; J: TRBJ2-1
CDR3: ASSDRPNTGELF; size: once; V: TRBV13; J: TRBJ2-2
CDR3: ASSAEERPLDTQY; size: NA; V: TRBV2; J: TRBJ2-3
CDR3: ASSFGFNTGELF; size: NA; V: TRBV19; J: TRBJ2-2
CDR3: ASSLTEFEAF; size: NA; V: TRBV12-3/TRBV12-4; J: TRBJ1-1
CDR3: SVEDTGTGGNYGYT; size: NA; V: TRBV29-1; J: TRBJ1-2
CDR3: ASSLGGADTQY; size: NA; V: TRBV5-6; J: TRBJ2-3
CDR3: ASSQDGTTNYEQY; size: once; V: TRBV4-2; J: TRBJ2-7
CDR3: ASIDWVEAYEQY; size: NA; V: TRBV6-1; J: TRBJ2-7
CDR3: SAWTGEGFGYT; size: NA; V: TRBV29-1; J: TRBJ1-2
CDR3: ASSVRWETQY; size: NA; V: TRBV6-5; J: TRBJ2-5
CDR3: ASNADPSSYNEQF; size: NA; V: TRBV12-3/TRBV12-4; J: TRBJ2-1
CDR3: AWSVYGTEAF; size: NA; V: TRBV30; J: TRBJ1-1
CDR3: ASSVDGSREQY; size: NA; V: TRBV9; J: TRBJ2-7
CDR3: AWSVGQGAYEQY; size: NA; V: TRBV30; J: TRBJ2-7
CDR3: ASSDSGGSYNEQF; size: NA; V: TRBV9; J: TRBJ2-1
CDR3: ASSVEGSHQPQH; size: NA; V: TRBV9; J: TRBJ1-5
CDR3: ASSPFQSGTQY; size: NA; V: TRBV5-4; J: TRBJ2-5
CDR3: ASSFGTSGTGELF; size: NA; V: TRBV27; J: TRBJ2-2
CDR3: AWSVISPYEQY; size: NA; V: TRBV30; J: TRBJ2-7
CDR3: ASSSSPEGPYEQY; size: NA; V: TRBV4-1; J: TRBJ2-7
CDR3: ATTYYNEQF; size: NA; V: TRBV12-3/TRBV12-4; J: TRBJ2-1
CDR3: AIRGPTGELF; size: NA; V: TRBV10-3; J: TRBJ2-2
CDR3: ASSLADTDTQY; size: few; V: TRBV7-6; J: TRBJ2-3
CDR3: SARDEGTSYNEQF; size: NA; V: TRBV20-1; J: TRBJ2-1
CDR3: ASSQAVAGVVYNEQF; size: NA; V: TRBV4-3; J: TRBJ2-1
CDR3: ASGPYRGHGYT; size: NA; V: TRBV27; J: TRBJ1-2
CDR3: ASSPWLPQETQY; size: NA; V: TRBV7-2; J: TRBJ2-5
CDR3: AWRATSPIHNEQF; size: NA; V: TRBV30; J: TRBJ2-1
CDR3: ASSRTSGRTRDTQY; size: NA; V: TRBV27; J: TRBJ2-3
CDR3: SASATGYGYT; size: NA; V: TRBV20-1; J: TRBJ1-2
CDR3: SVVVGNEQY; size: NA; V: TRBV29-1; J: TRBJ2-7
CDR3: ASTLDKNYGYT; size: NA; V: TRBV12-3/TRBV12-4; J: TRBJ1-2
CDR3: ASRGGDLYNEQF; size: NA; V: TRBV27; J: TRBJ2-1
CDR3: ASSSGQAGEQY; size: NA; V: TRBV11-1; J: TRBJ2-7
CDR3: ASSDGALAGGSYNEQF; size: NA; V: TRBV2; J: TRBJ2-1
CDR3: ASSGTSATDTQY; size: once; V: TRBV3-1; J: TRBJ2-3
CDR3: ASSSASSGANVLT; size: NA; V: TRBV27; J: TRBJ2-6
CDR3: ASSLLVQGDTEAF; size: NA; V: TRBV4-1; J: TRBJ1-1
CDR3: ASSSRGRGNEQF; size: NA; V: TRBV27; J: TRBJ2-1
CDR3: ASSLWVLAGSEQF; size: NA; V: TRBV7-8; J: TRBJ2-1
CDR3: ASSSPPMNTEAF; size: NA; V: TRBV11-2; J: TRBJ1-1
CDR3: ASSFGGTAQAF; size: NA; V: TRBV5-6; J: TRBJ1-1
CDR3: ASSKVGEGADTEAF; size: NA; V: TRBV21-1; J: TRBJ1-1
CDR3: ASSPGQGVYEQY; size: NA; V: TRBV7-9; J: TRBJ2-7
CDR3: ASSLRGTNTEAF; size: NA; V: TRBV27; J: TRBJ1-1
CDR3: ASSDRVGTEAF; size: NA; V: TRBV12-3/TRBV12-4; J: TRBJ1-1
CDR3: SARVTDNTEAF; size: NA; V: TRBV20-1; J: TRBJ1-1
CDR3: ASSSTGGAEKLF; size: NA; V: TRBV28; J: TRBJ1-4
CDR3: ASSLGLPNEQF; size: NA; V: TRBV4-2; J: TRBJ2-1
CDR3: ASSLTVMNTEAF; size: NA; V: TRBV28; J: TRBJ1-1
CDR3: ASSPDRDAYNEQF; size: NA; V: TRBV4-1; J: TRBJ2-1
CDR3: ASSIRPNTEAF; size: NA; V: TRBV19; J: TRBJ1-1